The present entry profiles one T cell receptor beta chain with its context. The germline V and J ends were trimmed by 5 bases and 1 base, with 14 bases remaining between them. From germline, CDR1 is SGHTA and CDR2 FQGNSA. This CDR3 is 15 amino acids long. The extraction recovered at least 5.5 micrograms of total RNA per sample. The sample is drawn from a study of blood T cells in healthy people across ages. It was with a sample-barcoded 5' primer and a J-beta primer mix that a second PCR of roughly 7 to 11 cycles was run. TCRdb reanalysed the 5' RACE reads using MiXCR and keeps one entry per CDR3 protein. The table lists 800,000 to 1,300,000 distinct CDR3 sequences, under 30% of them singletons. These data also featured in a second study, about T cells of mothers and their children. That publication notes: Per mother, over 9.5 million TCR beta CDR3 reads were obtained; per child, approximately 3 million. For unrelated pairs as for related ones, thymic selection shapes TCR recombination output similarly. A slight, non-significant increase in overlap was found for related mother-child pairs relative to unrelated pairs.

This TCR was sampled from a girl between 2 and 10 years old in good health. The J gene is TRBJ2-5, the V gene TRBV7-2, with unresolved D. Input material: blood. The CDR3 here is CASSRSSKVQETQYF. CDR3 DNA sequence: TGTGCCAGCAGCCGCTCCTCGAAAGTCCAAGAGACCCAGTACTTC.